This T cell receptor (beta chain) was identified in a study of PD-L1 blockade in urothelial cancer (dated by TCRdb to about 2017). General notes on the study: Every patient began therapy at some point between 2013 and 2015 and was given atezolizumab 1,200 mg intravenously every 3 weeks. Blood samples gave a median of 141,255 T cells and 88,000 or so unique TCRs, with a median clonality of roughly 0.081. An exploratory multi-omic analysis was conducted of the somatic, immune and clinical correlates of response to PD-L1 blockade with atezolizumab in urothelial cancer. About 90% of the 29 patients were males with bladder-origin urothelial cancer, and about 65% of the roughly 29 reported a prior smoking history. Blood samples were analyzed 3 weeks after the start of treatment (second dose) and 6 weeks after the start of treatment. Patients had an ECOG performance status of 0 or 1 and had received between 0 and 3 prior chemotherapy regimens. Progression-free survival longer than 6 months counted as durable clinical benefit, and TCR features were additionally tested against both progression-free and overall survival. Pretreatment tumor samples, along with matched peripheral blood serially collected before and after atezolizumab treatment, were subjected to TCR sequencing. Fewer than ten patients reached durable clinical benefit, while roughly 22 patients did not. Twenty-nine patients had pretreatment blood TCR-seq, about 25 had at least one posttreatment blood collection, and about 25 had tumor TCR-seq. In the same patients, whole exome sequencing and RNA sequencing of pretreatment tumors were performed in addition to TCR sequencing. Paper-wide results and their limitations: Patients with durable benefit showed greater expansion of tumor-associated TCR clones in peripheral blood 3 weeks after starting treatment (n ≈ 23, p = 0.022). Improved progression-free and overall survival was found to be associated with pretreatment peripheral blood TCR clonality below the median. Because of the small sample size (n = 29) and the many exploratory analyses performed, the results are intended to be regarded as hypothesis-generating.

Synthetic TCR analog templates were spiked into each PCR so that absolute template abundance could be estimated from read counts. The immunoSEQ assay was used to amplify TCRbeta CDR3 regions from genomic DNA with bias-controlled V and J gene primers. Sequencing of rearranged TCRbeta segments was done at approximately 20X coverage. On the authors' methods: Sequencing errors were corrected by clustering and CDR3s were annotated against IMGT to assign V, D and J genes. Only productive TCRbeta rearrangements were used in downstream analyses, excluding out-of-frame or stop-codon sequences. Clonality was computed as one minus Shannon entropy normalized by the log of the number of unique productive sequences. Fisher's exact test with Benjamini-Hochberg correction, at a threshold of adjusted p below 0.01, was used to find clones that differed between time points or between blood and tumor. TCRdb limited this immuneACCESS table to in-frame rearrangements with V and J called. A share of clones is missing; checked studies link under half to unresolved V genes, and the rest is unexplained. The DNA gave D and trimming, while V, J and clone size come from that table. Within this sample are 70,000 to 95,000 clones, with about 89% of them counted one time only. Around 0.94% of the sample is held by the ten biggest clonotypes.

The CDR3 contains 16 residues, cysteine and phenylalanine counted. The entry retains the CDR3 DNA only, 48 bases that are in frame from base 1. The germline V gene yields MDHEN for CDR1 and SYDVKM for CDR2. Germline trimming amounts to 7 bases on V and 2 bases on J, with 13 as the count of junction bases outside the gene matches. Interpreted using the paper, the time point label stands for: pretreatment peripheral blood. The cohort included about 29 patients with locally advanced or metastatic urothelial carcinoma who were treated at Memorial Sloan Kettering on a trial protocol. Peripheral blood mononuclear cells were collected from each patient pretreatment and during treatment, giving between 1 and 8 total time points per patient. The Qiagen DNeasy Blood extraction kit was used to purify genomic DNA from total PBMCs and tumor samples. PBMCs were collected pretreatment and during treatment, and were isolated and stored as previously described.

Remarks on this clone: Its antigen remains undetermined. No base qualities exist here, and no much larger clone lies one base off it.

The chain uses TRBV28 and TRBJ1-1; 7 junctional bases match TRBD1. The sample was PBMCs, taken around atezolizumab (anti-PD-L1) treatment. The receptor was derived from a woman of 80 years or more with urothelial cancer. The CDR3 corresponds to CASIPSSGQTNTEAFF. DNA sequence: TGTGCCAGCATTCCCTCCTCGGGACAGACTAACACTGAAGCTTTCTTT.